This is a list of T cell receptor beta chains from one sample in a study of metastatic and nonmetastatic thyroid tumors. TCRdb re-called the PCR reads through MiXCR. The sample includes tens of thousands of clones, less than 20% seen only once; the top ten take 3.4%. The sequenced sample consisted of blood. These receptors originate from a female donor with papillary thyroid cancer or a benign thyroid nodule (not recorded which). Some clones in this sample may be carry-over from other donors' samples. The CDR3 runs from the conserved cysteine through the conserved F or W. Fields, in order: clone size, J gene, V gene, D gene, CDR3 DNA, CDR3 protein. The D gene is left open where the match is weak. Size values are once, few and many counts, or a class for expanded clones, and some rows have none.

>many|TRBJ1-5|TRBV20-1|NA
TGCAGTGCTAGCGGGAGGAATGAAGGCAATCAGCCCCAGCATTTT
CSASGRNEGNQPQHF
>NA|TRBJ1-2|TRBV28|NA
TGTGCCAGCAGTGCACCCGGTGTGTGGAGCTATGGCTACACCTTC
CASSAPGVWSYGYTF
>medium-sized|TRBJ2-6|TRBV6-5|NA
TGTGCCAGCAGTTACGACGGCTCTGGGGCCAACGTCCTGACTTTC
CASSYDGSGANVLTF
>many|TRBJ2-5|TRBV29-1|TRBD1
TGCAGCGGGGGACAGGGGGGGGGGACCCAGTACTTC
CSGGQGGGTQYF
>many|TRBJ2-7|TRBV30|TRBD1
TGTGCCTGGGACAGGGGGCTCTTCTCCTACGAGCAGTACTTC
CAWDRGLFSYEQYF
>NA|TRBJ1-2|TRBV30|NA
TGTGCCTGGATACGGCGGGACAACTATGGCTACACCTTC
CAWIRRDNYGYTF
>many|TRBJ2-1|TRBV6-4|TRBD2
TGTGCCAGCAGTGGACTAGCGGGAGGGCATAATGAGCAGTTCTTC
CASSGLAGGHNEQFF
>many|TRBJ2-7|TRBV6-1|TRBD2
TGTGCCAGCAGTGAAAACGATAGCGGGAGGAGGTACGAGCAGTACTTC
CASSENDSGRRYEQYF
>many|TRBJ2-1|TRBV7-8|TRBD2
TGTGCCAGCAGCTATACTAGCGGGAGGAAGGGTGAGCAGTTCTTC
CASSYTSGRKGEQFF
>many|TRBJ1-1|TRBV14|NA
TGTGCCAGCAGCCCCGAAGGGCCGGCCGGTCGGGCTTTCTTT
CASSPEGPAGRAFF
>many|TRBJ1-1|TRBV20-1|NA
TGCAGTGCTAGAGTTTGGGCCGGACAGTTAAGTCCTGAAGCTTTCTTT
CSARVWAGQLSPEAFF
>many|TRBJ2-1|TRBV11-3|TRBD2
TGTGCCAGCAGTAGGGGACTAGCGGGGGGGTACAATGAGCAGTTCTTC
CASSRGLAGGYNEQFF
>many|TRBJ2-3|TRBV27|NA
TGTGCCAGCAGACGCACAGGAGATACGCAGTATTTT
CASRRTGDTQYF
>many|TRBJ1-2|TRBV5-1|TRBD1
TGCGCCAGCAGCTTGGAACCAGGGACAGCCTATGGCTACACCTTC
CASSLEPGTAYGYTF
>many|TRBJ2-5|TRBV20-1|NA
TGCAGTGCTAGAGATCTGGTTGGAGGGACCCAGTACTTC
CSARDLVGGTQYF
>many|TRBJ1-3|TRBV13|NA
TGTGCCAGCAGCCCATTGGGAGGGGGAGAAGTCACCATATATTTT
CASSPLGGGEVTIYF
>many|TRBJ1-5|TRBV6-1|NA
TGTGCCAGCAGTGATCAGGGAAGTCAGCCCCAGCATTTT
CASSDQGSQPQHF
>many|TRBJ1-5|TRBV6-2/TRBV6-3|NA
TGTGCCAGCACCCCTAATCTTAGACAGTCGAGACAGCCCCAGCATTTT
CASTPNLRQSRQPQHF
>many|TRBJ2-1|TRBV2|TRBD2
TGTGCCAGCGGCTGGGGGGGATACAATGAGCAGTTCTTC
CASGWGGYNEQFF
>many|TRBJ2-3|TRBV6-1|NA
TGTGCCAGCAGTAGGGAGCCTAGCCAGACAGATACGCAGTATTTT
CASSREPSQTDTQYF
>many|TRBJ2-2|TRBV7-9|TRBD1
TGTGCCAGCAGCTCACCAGGGGGCAGCGGGGAGCTGTTTTTT
CASSSPGGSGELFF
>medium-sized|TRBJ2-7|TRBV6-1|NA
TGTGCCAGCAGAGAACCAGCCGGGCAACACAACGAGCAGTACTTC
CASREPAGQHNEQYF
>many|TRBJ2-1|TRBV28|NA
TGTGCCAGCGCCTCTCATAGACAGGTCCTTAGAGGTGAGCAGTTCTTC
CASASHRQVLRGEQFF
>NA|TRBJ1-2|TRBV20-1|NA
TGCAGTGCTAGGAACGAACGAGGAACTAGGTTTGGCTACACCTTC
CSARNERGTRFGYTF
>many|TRBJ2-1|TRBV20-1|TRBD2
TGCAGTGCCAAGGACAGGTTCACTAGCGGGAAGGGCGATGAGCAGTTCTTC
CSAKDRFTSGKGDEQFF
>few|TRBJ2-3|TRBV7-9|NA
TGTGCCAGCAGCCTCACCGTGGGCGGAGATACGCAGTATTTT
CASSLTVGGDTQYF
>NA|TRBJ2-1|TRBV9|NA
TGTGCCAGCAGCGTAGGTTGGGGCCACGAGAATGAGCAGTTCTTC
CASSVGWGHENEQFF
>NA|TRBJ2-7|TRBV7-9|NA
TGTGCCAGCAGCTTAGCCGGGGGAAGTACCTACGAGCAGTACTTC
CASSLAGGSTYEQYF
>many|TRBJ2-1|TRBV7-3|TRBD2
TGTGCCAGCAGTAGCGGGAGGAGCTCCTACAATGAGCAGTTCTTC
CASSSGRSSYNEQFF
>many|TRBJ2-1|TRBV6-2/TRBV6-3|TRBD2
TGTGCCAGCAGTTTCACTGGTAGCGGGAGTGAAATCGATGAGCAGTTCTTC
CASSFTGSGSEIDEQFF
>many|TRBJ2-6|TRBV5-1|NA
TGCGCCAGCAGCTGGAGGGACCCTGGGGCCAACGTCCTGACTTTC
CASSWRDPGANVLTF
>NA|TRBJ2-7|TRBV28|NA
TGTGCCAGCTCGGGTAGGACCTACGAGAAGTACTTC
CASSGRTYEKYF
>many|TRBJ2-5|TRBV7-3|TRBD2
TGTGCCAGCAGCAAGGGACTAGCGGGAGGGAAAGAGACCCAGTACTTC
CASSKGLAGGKETQYF
>many|TRBJ1-5|TRBV20-1|NA
TGCAGTGCCAGCAGGGTTTCCCATCAGCCCCAGCATTTT
CSASRVSHQPQHF
>many|TRBJ2-5|TRBV24-1|TRBD2
TGTGCCACCAGTGATTTAAAGTTCGGGGGGGAGGAGACCCAGTACTTC
CATSDLKFGGEETQYF
>many|TRBJ2-3|TRBV2|TRBD2
TGTGCCAGCAGCAACAGCGGGAGAGATACGCAGTATTTT
CASSNSGRDTQYF
>many|TRBJ1-5|TRBV19|TRBD1
TGTGCCAGCGAGGGTGGACAGGGGGGCAATCAGCCCCAGCATTTT
CASEGGQGGNQPQHF
>many|TRBJ1-4|TRBV20-1|NA
TGCAGTGCTAGAGGCCAGGGAGGAAAACTGTTTTTT
CSARGQGGKLFF
>many|TRBJ1-1|TRBV12-3/TRBV12-4|NA
TGTGCCAGCAAAAGTGGACAGAACACTGAAGCTTTCTTT
CASKSGQNTEAFF
>many|TRBJ1-1|TRBV20-1|NA
TGCAGTGCTGAGGACACTGACACTGAAGCTTTCTTT
CSAEDTDTEAFF
>many|TRBJ2-7|TRBV13|NA
TGTGCCAGCAGCTTAAGGACGGGGGACGAGCAGTACTTC
CASSLRTGDEQYF
>NA|TRBJ2-2|TRBV20-1|TRBD1
TGCAGTGCTCGGGACAGGTGGAACACCGGGGAGCTGTTTTTT
CSARDRWNTGELFF
>few|TRBJ2-7|TRBV6-1|NA
TGTGCCAGCAACCCCCGGGACCCAACCGCCTACGAGAAGTACTTC
CASNPRDPTAYEKYF
>medium-sized|TRBJ2-7|TRBV2|TRBD1
TGTGCCAGCAGTGAAGTCGGACAGGGCTCCTACGAGCAGTACTTC
CASSEVGQGSYEQYF
>many|TRBJ1-2|TRBV5-8|NA
TGTGCCAGCAGCTTTGCACAGGGCTACACCTTC
CASSFAQGYTF
>many|TRBJ2-1|TRBV28|NA
TGTGCCAGCAGTTTGGGATGGGGAGGCAAAAATGAGCAGTTCTTC
CASSLGWGGKNEQFF
>few|TRBJ2-1|TRBV27|TRBD2
TGCGCCAGCAGTTCAGCGGGAGCCTACAGTGAGCAGTTCTTC
CASSSAGAYSEQFF